The text below deals with one TCR beta chain. One end of the junction is discordant with germline, which a read error may explain. This specimen comes from a study of T-cell reconstitution after alpha-beta-depleted transplantation in children. Unique molecular identifiers were incorporated into the prepared TCRbeta library. TCRdb called the PCR reads again in MiXCR, with one record for every CDR3 protein. The table has 200,000 to 250,000 distinct CDR3 sequences, about 9.5% seen once. Looked up from germline, CDR1 is GTSNPN and CDR2 is SVGIG (reference sequence). The CDR3 has 15 amino acids. The sequencing here drew on PBMCs from the stem cell graft donor, taken from the stem cell graft. The source of this sequence is a human donor who donated a stem cell graft to a child with acute lymphoblastic leukemia. The V gene is TRBV30, the J gene TRBJ2-7; tentative D call: TRBD2 (7 bases). DNA for the CDR3: TGTGCCAGGAGGGCGGGGGCGGGCACCTCCTACGAGCAGTACTTC. The encoded protein is CARRAGAGTSYEQYF.